This TCR beta chain was captured in a study of identical twins. General study points: Abundant beta clonotypes from cord blood bore fewer insertions; memory repertoires lacked this pattern. Within beta out-of-frame sequences, the excess sharing observed between twins was weaker.

Germline CDR1 and CDR2: SEHNR and FQNEAQ (reference sequence). This CDR3 spans 16 amino acids. The V gene lost 3 bases and the J gene lost 0 bases, with 11 bases spanning the gap. One entry per CDR3 protein, called by TCRdb with MiXCR from the 5' RACE reads. The data show about 660,000 distinct CDR3 sequences, with over 8.5% seen just once and 0.85% to 1% held by the top ten. As for this clonotype: Its target is unknown.

This sample also appeared in a second study, on yellow fever vaccine responses in identical twins. That source adds: Twins reportedly had a vaccine T cell response that seemed partly convergent, partly personalized.

The TCR sequence derives from a young woman in good health. The V and J genes are TRBV7-9 and TRBJ2-2, with D possibly being TRBD1 (6 bases). The specimen sequenced was PBMCs. The CDR3, as DNA: TGTGCCAGCAGCTTTCTGGGACACCCGAACACCGGGGAGCTGTTTTTT. This gives the protein CASSFLGHPNTGELFF. Looking up the rest from reference TRBV7-9 and TRBJ2-2 gives the full variable domain: DTGVSQNPRHKITKRGQNVTFRCDPISEHNRLYWYRQTLGQGPEFLTYFQNEAQLEKSRLLSDRFSAERPKGSFSTLEIQRTEQGDSAMYLCASSFLGHPNTGELFFGEGSRLTVL.